This TCR beta chain comes out of a study of blood T cell repertoires in COVID-19. The V and J ends lost 4 bases and 4 bases respectively, with 8 bases between them. CDR3 length: 12 residues. Germline V gene lookup returns CDR1 SEHNR and CDR2 FQNEAQ (reference sequence). Generated by immunoSEQ multiplex PCR, the TCRdb table keeps only in-frame clones and is missing some. The sample includes 55,000 to 70,000 clones, around 86% of them seen just once. For this clone: The identical CDR3 is also encoded by other nucleotide sequences in the sample.

The TCR comes from a woman between 18 and 29 years old with acute or convalescent COVID-19. V is TRBV7-9 and J is TRBJ2-7; TRBD1 might be the D (6 bases). Source material: peripheral blood. The CDR3 coding sequence is TGTGCCAGCAGCTCACAGGGTTACGAGCAGTACTTC. Protein: CASSSQGYEQYF.